This TCR beta chain was profiled in a study of cytomegalovirus exposure and HLA in healthy donors. Whole-study findings and limits: In a later analysis, specific HLA alleles were associated with 15,000 to 20,000 TCR beta sequences at a 0.05 false discovery rate.

The study ran its PCR with 60 Vbeta and 13 Jbeta primers. Assay: immunoSEQ multiplex PCR; the TCRdb copy retains only in-frame clones and omits some. The profile shows some 120,000 clones, around 74% of them singletons. Germline CDR1 SNHLY, CDR2 FYNNEI. This CDR3 region has 17 residues. With 4 bases removed from V and 2 bases from J, the gap between germline ends came to 21 bases. For this clone: Its antigen is currently unknown.

The TCR sequence derives from a young woman in good health and CMV-seronegative. The chain uses TRBV2 and TRBJ2-7; perhaps TRBD1 as D (5 bases). Sample: PBMCs. CDR3 region: CASSASPQGKETYEQYF. The CDR3 DNA follows: TGTGCCAGCAGTGCATCCCCCCAGGGAAAAGAAACCTACGAGCAGTACTTC.